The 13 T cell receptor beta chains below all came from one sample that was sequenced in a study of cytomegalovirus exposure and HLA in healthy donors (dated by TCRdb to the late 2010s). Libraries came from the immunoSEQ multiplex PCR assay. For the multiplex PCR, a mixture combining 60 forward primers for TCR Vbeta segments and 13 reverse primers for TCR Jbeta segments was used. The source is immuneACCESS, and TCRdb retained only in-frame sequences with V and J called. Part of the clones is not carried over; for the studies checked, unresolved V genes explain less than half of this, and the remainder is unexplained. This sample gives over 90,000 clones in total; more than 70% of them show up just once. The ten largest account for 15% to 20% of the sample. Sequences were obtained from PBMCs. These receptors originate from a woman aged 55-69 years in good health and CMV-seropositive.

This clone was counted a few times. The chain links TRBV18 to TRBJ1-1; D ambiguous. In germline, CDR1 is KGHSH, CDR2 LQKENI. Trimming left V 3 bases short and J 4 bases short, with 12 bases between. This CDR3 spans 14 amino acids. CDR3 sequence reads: CASSPRREATEAFF. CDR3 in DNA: TGTGCCAGCTCACCCCGTAGAGAGGCCACTGAAGCTTTCTTT.

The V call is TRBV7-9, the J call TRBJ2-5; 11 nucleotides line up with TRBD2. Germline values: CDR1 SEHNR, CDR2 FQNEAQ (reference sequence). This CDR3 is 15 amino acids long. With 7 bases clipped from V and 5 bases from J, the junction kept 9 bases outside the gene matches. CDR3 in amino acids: CASTVTSGIRETQYF. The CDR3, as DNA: TGTGCCAGCACGGTGACTAGCGGGATAAGGGAGACCCAGTACTTC.

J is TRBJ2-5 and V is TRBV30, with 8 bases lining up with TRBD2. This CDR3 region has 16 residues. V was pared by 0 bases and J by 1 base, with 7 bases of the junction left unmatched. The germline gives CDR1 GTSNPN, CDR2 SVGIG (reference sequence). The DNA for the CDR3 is TGTGCCTGGAGTGTGGGTAGCGGGAAGTCCCAAGAGACCCAGTACTTC. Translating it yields CAWSVGSGKSQETQYF. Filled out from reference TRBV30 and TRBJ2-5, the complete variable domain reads SQTIHQWPATLVQPVGSPLSLECTVEGTSNPNLYWYRQAAGRGLQLLFYSVGIGQISSEVPQNLSASRPQDRQFILSSKKLLLSDSGFYLCAWSVGSGKSQETQYFGPGTRLLVL.

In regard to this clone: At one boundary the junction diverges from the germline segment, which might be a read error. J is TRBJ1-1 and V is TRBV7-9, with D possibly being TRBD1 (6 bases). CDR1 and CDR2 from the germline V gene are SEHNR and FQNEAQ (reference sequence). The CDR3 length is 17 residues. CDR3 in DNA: TGTTCCAGTATCGATCCTTTAGGGGGGGAAGCGGGACCTGAAGCTTTCTTT. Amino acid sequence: CSSIDPLGGEAGPEAFF.

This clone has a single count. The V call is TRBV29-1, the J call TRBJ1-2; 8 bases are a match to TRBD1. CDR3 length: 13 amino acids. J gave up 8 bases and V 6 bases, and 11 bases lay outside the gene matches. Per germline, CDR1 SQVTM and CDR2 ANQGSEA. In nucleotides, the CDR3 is TGCAGCGTGGTGGAGCAGGGGGCTGTAGGCTACACCTTC. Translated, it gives CSVVEQGAVGYTF.

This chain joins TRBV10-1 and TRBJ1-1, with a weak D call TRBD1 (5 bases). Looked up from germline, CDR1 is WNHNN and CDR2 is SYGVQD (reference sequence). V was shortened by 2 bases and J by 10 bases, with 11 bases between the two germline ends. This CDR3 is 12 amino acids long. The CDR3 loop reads CASSETGGRAFF. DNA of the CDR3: TGCGCCAGCAGTGAGACGGGGGGTAGAGCTTTCTTT.

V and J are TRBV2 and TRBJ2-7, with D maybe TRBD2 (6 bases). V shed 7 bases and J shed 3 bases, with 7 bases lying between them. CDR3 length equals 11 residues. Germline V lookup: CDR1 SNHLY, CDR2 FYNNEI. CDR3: CASMEGYEQYF. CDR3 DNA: TGTGCCAGCATGGAGGGCTACGAGCAGTACTTC.

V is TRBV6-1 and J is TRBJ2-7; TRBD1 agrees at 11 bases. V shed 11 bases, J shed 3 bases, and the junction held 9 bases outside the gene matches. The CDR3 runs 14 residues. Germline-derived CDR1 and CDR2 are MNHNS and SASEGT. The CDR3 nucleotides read TGTGCCGTAAAAACGGGACAGGGGGTCTACGAGCAGTACTTC. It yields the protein CAVKTGQGVYEQYF.

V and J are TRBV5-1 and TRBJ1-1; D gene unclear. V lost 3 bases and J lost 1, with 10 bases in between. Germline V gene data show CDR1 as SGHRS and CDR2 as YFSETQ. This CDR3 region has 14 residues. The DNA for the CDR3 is TGCGCCAGCAGCTACACGGGATCGAACACTGAAGCTTTCTTT. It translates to CASSYTGSNTEAFF.

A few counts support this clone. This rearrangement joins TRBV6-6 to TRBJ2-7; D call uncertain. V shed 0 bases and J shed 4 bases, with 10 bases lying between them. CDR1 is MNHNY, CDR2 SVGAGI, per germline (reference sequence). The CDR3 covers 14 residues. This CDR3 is CASSYSSGNYEQYF. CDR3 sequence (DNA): TGTGCCAGCAGTTACTCGTCAGGAAATTACGAGCAGTACTTC.

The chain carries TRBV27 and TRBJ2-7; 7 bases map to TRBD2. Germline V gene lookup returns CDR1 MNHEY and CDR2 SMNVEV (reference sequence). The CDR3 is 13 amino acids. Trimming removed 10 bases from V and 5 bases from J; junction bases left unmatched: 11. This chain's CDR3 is CATGTTRLHEQYF. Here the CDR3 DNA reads TGTGCCACCGGGACTACCCGCCTCCACGAGCAGTACTTC.

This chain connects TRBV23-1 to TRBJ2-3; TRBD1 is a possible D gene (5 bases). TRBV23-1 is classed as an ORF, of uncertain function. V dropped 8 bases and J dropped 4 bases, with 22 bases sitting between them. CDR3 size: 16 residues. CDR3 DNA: TGCGCCAGCGGACAAGCGAAGCGTATCAAGGCAGATACGCAGTATTTT. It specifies CASGQAKRIKADTQYF.

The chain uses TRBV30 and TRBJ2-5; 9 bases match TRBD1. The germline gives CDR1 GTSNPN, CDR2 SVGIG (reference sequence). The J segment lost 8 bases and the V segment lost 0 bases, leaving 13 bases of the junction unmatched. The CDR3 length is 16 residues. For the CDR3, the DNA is TGTGCCTGGAGTGTACAGAAGAGCGGGACAGGGAGAACCCAGTACTTC. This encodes CAWSVQKSGTGRTQYF.